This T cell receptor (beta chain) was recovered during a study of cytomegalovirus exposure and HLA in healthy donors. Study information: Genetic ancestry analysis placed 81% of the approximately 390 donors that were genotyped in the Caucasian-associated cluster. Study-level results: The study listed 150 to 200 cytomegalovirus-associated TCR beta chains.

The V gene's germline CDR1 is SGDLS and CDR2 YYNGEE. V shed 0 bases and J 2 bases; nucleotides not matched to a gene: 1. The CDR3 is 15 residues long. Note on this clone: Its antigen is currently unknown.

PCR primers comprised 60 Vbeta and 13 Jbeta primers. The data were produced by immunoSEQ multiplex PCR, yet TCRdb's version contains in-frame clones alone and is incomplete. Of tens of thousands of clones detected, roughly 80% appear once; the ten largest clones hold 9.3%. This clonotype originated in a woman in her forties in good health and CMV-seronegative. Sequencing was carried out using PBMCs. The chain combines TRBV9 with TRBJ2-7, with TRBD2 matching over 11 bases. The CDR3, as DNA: TGTGCCAGCAGCGTAGGACTAGCGGGAACCTACGAGCAGTACTTC. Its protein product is CASSVGLAGTYEQYF.